A single TCR beta chain is shown here with its context. This sample is drawn from a study of PD-L1 blockade in urothelial cancer. V shed 3 bases and J shed 16 bases, with 17 bases lying between them. The CDR3 loop spans 12 amino acids. The germline V gene encodes CDR1 SGHRS and CDR2 YFSETQ. Generated by immunoSEQ multiplex PCR, the TCRdb table keeps only in-frame clones and is missing some. The sample holds 85,000 to 90,000 clones, roughly 90% seen once. The input for sequencing was PBMCs, taken around atezolizumab (anti-PD-L1) treatment. The sequence was collected from a man aged 55 to 70 with urothelial cancer. This chain connects TRBV5-1 to TRBJ2-1, with a tentative D call TRBD1 (6 bases). The CDR3 loop is CASSSGVLGYFF. DNA of the CDR3: TGCGCCAGCAGCTCAGGGGTATTGGGCTACTTCTTC.